The clone carrying this TCR beta chain was recorded once. Using immunoSEQ multiplex PCR, the repertoire was profiled, and TCRdb retains in-frame clones only, with some absent. The sample lists around 340,000 clones; over 90% were seen once. This sample was included in a study of shared T cell receptors in the human thymus. Germline V gene sequence: CDR1 SGHTA, CDR2 FQGNSA. The V and J ends lost 5 bases and 0 bases, in that order; junction bases with no gene match: 9. The CDR3 covers 18 residues. Sequenced: thymocytes. The rearrangement joins TRBV7-2 to TRBJ2-1, with 11 bases matching TRBD2. This clonotype originated in a human donor. This CDR3 reads CASSLGLAGRSSYNEQFF. CDR3 DNA: TGTGCCAGCAGCCTCGGACTAGCGGGCAGGAGCTCCTACAATGAGCAGTTCTTC.